This passage covers 18 T cell receptor beta chains from one sample sequenced in a study of naive and memory T cell subsets. Both TRBC1 and TRBC2 were covered by a beta constant-region primer of two equimolar oligonucleotides. TCRdb re-called the UMI-ligation and nested PCR reads with MiXCR, one entry per CDR3 protein. The data hold fewer than 30,000 distinct CDR3 sequences, with approximately 12% observed a single time. Specimen: effector memory CD4+ T cells from blood. Subset meaning: effector memory, CD45RA- CD27-. These TCRs come from a human donor in good health.

The rearrangement joins TRBV25-1 to TRBJ1-2; D call uncertain. Per the germline V gene, CDR1 is MGHDK and CDR2 is SYGVNS. The CDR3 spans 13 residues. V lost 2 bases, J lost 2 bases, and 6 bases lay in between. The CDR3 spells CASSEDGNYGYTF. As DNA, the CDR3 is TGTGCCAGCAGTGAAGATGGAAACTATGGCTACACCTTC.

This clonotype was picked up a small number of times. The chain joins TRBV18 to TRBJ2-1; 8 positions agree with TRBD2. There are 16 residues in the CDR3. V lost 1 base and J lost 7; bases outside the gene matches: 9. Germline V lookup: CDR1 KGHSH, CDR2 LQKENI. CDR3 in amino acids: CASSPQRGSGGNEQFF. Here the CDR3 DNA reads TGTGCCAGCTCACCACAGCGGGGGAGCGGCGGAAATGAGCAGTTCTTC.

In its sample, this clonotype was seen a few times. The V call is TRBV29-1, the J call TRBJ1-4; maybe TRBD1 (5 bases). Germline values: CDR1 SQVTM, CDR2 ANQGSEA. V was clipped by 6 bases and J by 0 bases, with 8 bases between them. The CDR3 contains 13 residues. CDR3 protein: CSVQGPTNEKLFF. DNA of the CDR3: TGCAGCGTCCAGGGTCCAACTAATGAAAAACTGTTTTTT.

The chain joins TRBV5-4 to TRBJ2-1, with TRBD2 identical over 14 bases. V lost 0 bases, J lost 3 bases, and 2 bases stayed unmatched. Germline CDR1 is SGHNT and CDR2 is YYREEE (reference sequence). This CDR3 has 17 amino acids. The CDR3 loop is CASSLGLAGGIYNEQFF. The CDR3 coding sequence is TGTGCCAGCAGCTTGGGACTAGCGGGGGGGATCTACAATGAGCAGTTCTTC.

Comments on this clonotype: A read error may produce the germline difference seen at one junction end. J is TRBJ2-6 and V is TRBV24-1; D unclear. The CDR3 length is 15 residues. CDR1 and CDR2 from the germline V gene are KGHDR and SFDVKD. The CDR3 nucleotides are TGTGACACCAGTGATCCGTCCTCTGGGGCCAACGTCCTGACTTTC. Residues: CDTSDPSSGANVLTF.

A word on this clonotype: A much larger clone is a single base away; this may be a read error. The chain joins TRBV30 to TRBJ1-6; D gene ambiguous. The CDR3 loop spans 14 amino acids. From germline, CDR1 is GTSNPN and CDR2 SVGIG (reference sequence). CDR3 amino acids: CAWSVQSGNSPPHF. In nucleotides, the CDR3 is TGTGCCTGGAGTGTACAGTCTGGGAATTCACCCCCCCACTTT.

The chain combines TRBV6-9 with TRBJ2-7, with 7 bases fitting TRBD2. The CDR3 has 22 amino acids. V dropped 2 bases and J dropped 4; count of bases not matched to a gene: 29. Germline CDR1 is MNHGY and CDR2 is SVAAGI. The CDR3 protein is CASSYQGGRIWTSPLQKYEQYF. The CDR3 DNA follows: TGTGCCAGCAGTTATCAGGGTGGTCGTATCTGGACTAGTCCCCTACAGAAGTACGAGCAGTACTTC.

The sample holds a few counts of this clonotype. The CDR3 nucleotides are TGTGCCAGCAGTTTAGCGCAGCGTAACTCCTACAATGAGCAGTTCTTC. Its protein is CASSLAQRNSYNEQFF. The genes are TRBV12-3 or TRBV12-4 and TRBJ2-1, with D uncertain. The CDR3 totals 16 residues. V shed 0 bases and J shed 0 bases, with 9 bases lying between them.

This clonotype was observed many times. This chain connects TRBV20-1 to TRBJ1-2, with unresolved D. This CDR3 is 15 amino acids long. CDR1 and CDR2 (germline): DFQATT, SNEGSKA (reference sequence). V was clipped by 1 base and J by 1 base, with 13 bases between them. CDR3 loop: CSARGAVALNYGYTF. The CDR3 DNA reads TGCAGTGCTAGAGGCGCAGTAGCCCTTAACTATGGCTACACCTTC.

This clonotype showed up many times. This chain joins TRBV2 and TRBJ1-5; TRBD1 matches at 11 bases. The V gene's germline CDR1 is SNHLY and CDR2 FYNNEI. Trimming took 7 bases from V and 5 from J; bases not matched to a gene: 4. This CDR3 is built from 14 residues. The CDR3 sequence: CASTGTGGHQPQHF. The DNA of the CDR3 is TGTGCCAGCACTGGGACAGGGGGTCATCAGCCCCAGCATTTT. The full variable domain, with the rest looked up from reference TRBV2 and TRBJ1-5, is EPEVTQTPSHQVTQMGQEVILRCVPISNHLYFYWYRQILGQKVEFLVSFYNNEISEKSEIFDDQFSVERPDGSNFTLKIRSTKLEDSAMYFCASTGTGGHQPQHFGDGTRLSIL.

This clonotype was counted many times. This chain links TRBV11-2 with TRBJ2-2; 8 nucleotides align to TRBD2. Trimming cost V 7 bases and J 1 base; bases outside gene matches: 8. The length of the CDR3 is 16 residues. The germline V gene encodes CDR1 SGHAT and CDR2 FQNNGV. The CDR3 nucleotides read TGTGCCAGCAAACTGGGGGCGGGAGGGAACACCGGGGAGCTGTTTTTT. As protein: CASKLGAGGNTGELFF.

This clonotype was recorded at least ten times. The gene calls are TRBV7-3 and TRBJ1-1; D gene ambiguous. V lost 3 bases, J lost 7 bases, and 9 bases lay in between. Per the germline V gene, CDR1 is SGHTA and CDR2 is FQGTGA. The CDR3 has 12 amino acids. CDR3 coding DNA: TGTGCCAGCAGCTTGGTCGGCGGTGAAGCTTTCTTT. Its translation: CASSLVGGEAFF.

Ten or more counts support this clonotype. V gene TRBV7-2 combines with J gene TRBJ1-5; no clear D. V lost 4 bases, J lost 9 bases, and 13 bases lay in between. Germline lookup yields CDR1 SGHTA and CDR2 FQGNSA. The CDR3 covers 13 residues. The chain's CDR3 is CASSYTERWPQHF. The CDR3 bases are TGTGCCAGCAGCTATACAGAGCGGTGGCCCCAGCATTTT.

This clonotype was counted ten times or more. The chain joins TRBV7-2 to TRBJ2-2; 11 nucleotides align to TRBD2. The CDR3 extends over 17 amino acids. CDR1 and CDR2 from the germline V gene are SGHTA and FQGNSA. J gave up 2 bases and V 4 bases, and 6 bases lay outside the gene matches. The CDR3 here is CASSYRTSGHNTGELFF. The CDR3 region has the DNA TGTGCCAGCAGCTATCGGACTAGCGGGCATAACACCGGGGAGCTGTTTTTT. Variable domain in full (rest from reference TRBV7-2 and TRBJ2-2): GAGVSQSPSNKVTEKGKDVELRCDPISGHTALYWYRQSLGQGLEFLIYFQGNSAPDKSGLPSDRFSAERTGGSVSTLTIQRTQQEDSAVYLCASSYRTSGHNTGELFFGEGSRLTVL.

This clonotype was seen at least ten times. V and J are TRBV4-3 and TRBJ2-7; D gene unclear. CDR3 size: 15 residues. V lost 3 bases and J 7 bases, leaving 19 bases between the germline ends. Germline CDR1 reads LGHNA; CDR2 reads YSLEER. The CDR3 spells CASSQEIRTHGEQYF. CDR3 bases: TGCGCCAGCAGCCAGGAGATAAGGACCCACGGGGAGCAGTACTTC.

This clonotype was seen at least ten times. V and J are TRBV9 and TRBJ2-4, with no clear D. CDR3 length: 14 residues. The V gene lost 4 bases and the J gene lost 8 bases, with 16 bases spanning the gap. The germline gives CDR1 SGDLS, CDR2 YYNGEE. CDR3 region: CASSPRVAQDIQYF. DNA of the CDR3: TGTGCCAGCAGCCCCCGAGTAGCTCAGGACATTCAGTACTTC.

This clonotype is deemed medium-sized. The CDR3: CSVVTGAHSTDTQYF. The CDR3 DNA reads as TGCAGCGTTGTAACAGGGGCCCATAGCACAGATACGCAGTATTTT. This chain connects TRBV29-1 to TRBJ2-3, with TRBD1 matching 7 bases. Trimming took 4 bases from V and 0 from J; bases not matched to a gene: 7. From germline, CDR1 is SQVTM and CDR2 ANQGSEA. This CDR3 comprises 15 residues.

This clonotype occurred a few times. This chain uses TRBV6-2 or TRBV6-3 with TRBJ2-5; tentatively, D is TRBD2 (5 bases). Germline V gene data show CDR1 as MNHEY and CDR2 as SVGEGT. V lost 6 bases and J lost 5, with 22 bases in between. The CDR3 consists of 16 residues. CDR3: CASSNLPRPGGETQYF. The CDR3 DNA reads TGTGCCAGCAGCAATCTCCCCAGACCAGGCGGGGAGACCCAGTACTTC.